The rows below give T cell receptor beta chains drawn from one sample of a study of early T cells in non-severe SARS-CoV-2 infection. TCRdb re-called the 5' RACE reads through MiXCR, storing one row per CDR3 protein. The sample carries 20,000 to 25,000 distinct CDR3 sequences, around 5.8% recorded once. The input for sequencing was whole blood, taken at baseline. These TCRs come from an adult who was a healthcare worker with PCR-confirmed SARS-CoV-2 infection or an uninfected control (not recorded which). The CDR3 runs from the conserved cysteine through the conserved F or W. The D gene is left open where the match is weak. Expanded clones are given a class, and other clones once, few, many or no size at all.

j_call: TRBJ1-2
v_call: TRBV5-1
clone_size: .
d_call: .
cdr3_aa: CASSLADRYNGYTF
cdr3_nt: TGCGCCAGCAGCTTGGCCGACAGATACAATGGCTACACCTTC

j_call: TRBJ2-7
v_call: TRBV7-2
clone_size: medium-sized
d_call: TRBD1
cdr3_aa: CASSRDSFYEQYF
cdr3_nt: TGTGCCAGCAGCCGGGACAGCTTCTACGAGCAGTACTTC

j_call: TRBJ2-5
v_call: TRBV7-8
clone_size: many
d_call: TRBD1
cdr3_aa: CASRRKRGQVETQYF
cdr3_nt: TGTGCCAGCCGCCGGAAGAGGGGGCAGGTAGAGACCCAGTACTTC

j_call: TRBJ2-7
v_call: TRBV7-9
clone_size: few
d_call: .
cdr3_aa: CASSLGGGTDAYEQYF
cdr3_nt: TGTGCCAGCAGCTTAGGAGGAGGGACGGACGCCTACGAGCAGTACTTC

j_call: TRBJ1-4
v_call: TRBV4-3
clone_size: many
d_call: TRBD1
cdr3_aa: CASSQRTGDFATNEKLFF
cdr3_nt: TGCGCCAGCAGCCAAAGGACAGGAGACTTTGCAACTAATGAAAAACTGTTTTTT

j_call: TRBJ2-1
v_call: TRBV12-3/TRBV12-4
clone_size: many
d_call: TRBD1
cdr3_aa: CASTTGTYNEQFF
cdr3_nt: TGTGCCAGCACGACAGGGACCTACAATGAGCAGTTCTTC

j_call: TRBJ1-2
v_call: TRBV7-8
clone_size: many
d_call: TRBD1
cdr3_aa: CASSKDRLTLREYGYTF
cdr3_nt: TGTGCCAGCAGCAAGGACAGGCTCACGCTTAGGGAGTATGGCTACACCTTC

j_call: TRBJ2-1
v_call: TRBV6-4
clone_size: .
d_call: TRBD2
cdr3_aa: CASSDKLAGDNEQFF
cdr3_nt: TGTGCCAGCAGTGACAAGCTAGCGGGGGACAATGAGCAGTTCTTC

j_call: TRBJ1-5
v_call: TRBV19
clone_size: few
d_call: TRBD1
cdr3_aa: CASSIGGGQGMQPQHF
cdr3_nt: TGTGCCAGTAGTATAGGAGGGGGCCAGGGGATGCAGCCCCAGCATTTT

j_call: TRBJ2-1
v_call: TRBV19
clone_size: many
d_call: .
cdr3_aa: CASNMGTRGPYNEQFF
cdr3_nt: TGTGCCAGTAATATGGGGACGAGGGGACCCTACAATGAGCAGTTCTTC